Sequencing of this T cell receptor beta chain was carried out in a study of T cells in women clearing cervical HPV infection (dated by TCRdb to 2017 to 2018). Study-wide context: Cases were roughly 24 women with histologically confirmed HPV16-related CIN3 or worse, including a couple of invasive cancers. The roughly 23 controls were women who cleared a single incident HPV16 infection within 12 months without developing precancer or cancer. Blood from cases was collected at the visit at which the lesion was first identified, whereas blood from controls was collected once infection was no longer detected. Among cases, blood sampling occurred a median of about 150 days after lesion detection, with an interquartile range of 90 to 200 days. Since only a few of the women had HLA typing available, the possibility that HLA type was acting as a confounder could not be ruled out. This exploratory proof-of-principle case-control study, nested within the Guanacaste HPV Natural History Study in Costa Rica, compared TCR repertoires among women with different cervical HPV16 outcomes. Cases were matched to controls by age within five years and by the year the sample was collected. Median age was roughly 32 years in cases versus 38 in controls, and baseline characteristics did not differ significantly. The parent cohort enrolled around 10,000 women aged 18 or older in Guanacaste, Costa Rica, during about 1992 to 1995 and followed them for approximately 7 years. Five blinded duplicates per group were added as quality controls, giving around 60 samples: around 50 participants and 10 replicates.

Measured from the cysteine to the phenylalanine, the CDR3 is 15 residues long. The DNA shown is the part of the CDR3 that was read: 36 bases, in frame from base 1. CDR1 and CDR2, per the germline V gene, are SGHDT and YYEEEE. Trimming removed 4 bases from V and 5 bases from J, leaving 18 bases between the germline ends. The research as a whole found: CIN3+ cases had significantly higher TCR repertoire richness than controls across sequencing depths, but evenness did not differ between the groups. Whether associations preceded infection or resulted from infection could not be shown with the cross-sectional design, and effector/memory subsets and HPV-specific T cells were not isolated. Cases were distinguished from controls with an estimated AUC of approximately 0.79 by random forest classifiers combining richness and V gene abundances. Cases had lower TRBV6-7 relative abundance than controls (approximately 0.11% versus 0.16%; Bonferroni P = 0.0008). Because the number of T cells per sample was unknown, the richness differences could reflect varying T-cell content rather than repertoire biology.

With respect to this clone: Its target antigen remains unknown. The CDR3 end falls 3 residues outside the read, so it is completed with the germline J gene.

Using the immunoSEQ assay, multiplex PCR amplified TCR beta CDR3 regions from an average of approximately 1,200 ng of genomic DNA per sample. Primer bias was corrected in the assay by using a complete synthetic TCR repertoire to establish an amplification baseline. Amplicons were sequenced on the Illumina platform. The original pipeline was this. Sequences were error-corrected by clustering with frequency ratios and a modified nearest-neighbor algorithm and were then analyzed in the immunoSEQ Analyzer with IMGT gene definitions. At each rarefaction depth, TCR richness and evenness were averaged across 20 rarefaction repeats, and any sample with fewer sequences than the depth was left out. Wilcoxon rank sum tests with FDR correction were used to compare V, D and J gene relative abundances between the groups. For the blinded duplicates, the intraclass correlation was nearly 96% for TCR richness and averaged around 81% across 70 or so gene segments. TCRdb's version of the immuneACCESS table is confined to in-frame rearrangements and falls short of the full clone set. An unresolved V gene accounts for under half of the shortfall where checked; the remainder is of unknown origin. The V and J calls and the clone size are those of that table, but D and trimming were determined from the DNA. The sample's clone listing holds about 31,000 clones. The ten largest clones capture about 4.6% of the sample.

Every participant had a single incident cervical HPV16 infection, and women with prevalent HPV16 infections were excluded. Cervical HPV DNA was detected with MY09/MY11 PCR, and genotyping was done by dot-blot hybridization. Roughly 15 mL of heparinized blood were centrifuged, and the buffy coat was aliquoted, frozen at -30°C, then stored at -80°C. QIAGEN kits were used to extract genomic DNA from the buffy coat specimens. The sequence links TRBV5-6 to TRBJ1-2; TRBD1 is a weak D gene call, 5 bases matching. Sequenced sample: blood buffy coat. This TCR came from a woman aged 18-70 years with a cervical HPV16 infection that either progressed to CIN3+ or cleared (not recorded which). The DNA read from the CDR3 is TGTGCCAGCAGCCCGCCACAGGCCCCGCTTTATGGC. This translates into CASSPPQAPLYG. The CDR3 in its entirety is CASSPPQAPLYGYTF.